These 24 T cell receptor beta chains were all obtained from the same sample, sequenced in a study of control samples from healthy donors and cancer patients. Data came from immunoSEQ multiplex PCR; TCRdb stores just in-frame clones and leaves some out. This sample has about 120,000 clones, with roughly 90% found just once. The material sequenced was PBMCs. These receptors all stem from a woman aged 55-70 years with lung cancer.

In this sample, this clone turned up a few times. Other DNA sequences in the sample encode the same CDR3. The rearrangement links TRBV20-1 to TRBJ2-5, with D possibly matching TRBD2 (6 bases). V dropped 3 bases and J dropped 5 bases, with 7 bases sitting between them. CDR1 and CDR2 from the germline V gene are DFQATT and SNEGSKA (reference sequence). The CDR3 is made up of 11 amino acids. The DNA for the CDR3 is TGCAGTGCTAGGGAGGGGGAGACCCAGTACTTC. This translates into CSAREGETQYF.

The J gene is TRBJ2-1, the V gene TRBV6-5, with 7 bases fitting TRBD2. Germline V lookup: CDR1 MNHEY, CDR2 SVGAGI. The V and J ends lost 5 bases and 9 bases, in that order; junction bases with no gene match: 4. The CDR3 extends over 12 amino acids. CDR3 sequence (DNA): TGTGCCAGCAGTCGACTAGCAGGTGAGCAGTTCTTC. Protein: CASSRLAGEQFF.

The chain links TRBV12-5 to TRBJ1-5; TRBD1 might be the D (6 bases). Per the germline V gene, CDR1 is LGHNT and CDR2 is FRNRAP. V lost 4 bases, J lost 0 bases, and 25 bases lay in between. CDR3 length: 20 residues. Here the CDR3 DNA reads TGTGCTAGTGGTTGGGCAAGAGGGGGTCTTCTATACAATAGCAATCAGCCCCAGCATTTT. Residues: CASGWARGGLLYNSNQPQHF.

The CDR3 sequence: CASSEAGQGTEAFF. CDR3 nucleotide sequence: TGTGCCAGCAGTGAAGCGGGGCAAGGGACTGAAGCTTTCTTT. J is TRBJ1-1 and V is TRBV6-1; possibly TRBD1 for D (5 bases). Trimming removed 0 bases at V and 5 bases at J, with 10 bases between. Germline V CDR1 and CDR2: MNHNS, SASEGT. The CDR3 has 14 residues.

The chain is built from TRBV4-1 and TRBJ1-2; a weak D match, TRBD1 (5 bases). In germline, CDR1 is MGHRA, CDR2 YSYEKL. The CDR3 is 15 residues long. V dropped 3 bases and J dropped 4 bases, with 15 bases sitting between them. CDR3 protein: CASSQDTRRGYGYTF. CDR3 DNA: TGCGCCAGCAGCCAGGACACCCGCCGGGGCTATGGCTACACCTTC.

This clone appeared a single time. The CDR3 is CASSSASGSYNEQFF. In DNA form, the CDR3 reads TGTGCCAGCAGCTCAGCTAGCGGGAGTTACAATGAGCAGTTCTTC. The chain uses TRBV7-9 and TRBJ2-1; 10 positions agree with TRBD2. CDR1 is SEHNR, CDR2 FQNEAQ, per germline (reference sequence). V shed 4 bases and J 4 bases; nucleotides not matched to a gene: 4. The CDR3 spans 15 residues.

CDR3 loop: CASSSSGTGGSETQYF. CDR3 sequence (DNA): TGTGCCAGCAGTTCTTCCGGGACAGGGGGCTCGGAGACCCAGTACTTC. The chain employs TRBV2 and TRBJ2-5, with 12 bases that match TRBD1. This CDR3 spans 16 amino acids. J was trimmed by 5 bases and V by 5 bases; bases with no gene match: 9. CDR1 and CDR2 (germline): SNHLY, FYNNEI.

This clone was observed once. This chain connects TRBV10-3 to TRBJ2-7, with 9 bases aligning to TRBD1. The CDR3 is 18 amino acids. CDR1 is ENHRY, CDR2 SYGVKD, per germline. Trimming cost V 6 bases and J 6 bases; bases outside gene matches: 21. DNA for the CDR3: TGTGCCATCAGAGGAGAGGGATACGTGGGACAGGGTACCGGCGAGCAGTACTTC. Amino acid sequence: CAIRGEGYVGQGTGEQYF.

The chain is built from TRBV20-1 and TRBJ2-5, with a weak D call TRBD2 (7 bases). Germline loops: CDR1 DFQATT, CDR2 SNEGSKA (reference sequence). With 3 bases removed from V and 1 base from J, the gap between germline ends came to 9 bases. The CDR3 sequence is 13 residues long. This CDR3 is CSASRGAQETQYF. CDR3 nucleotides: TGCAGTGCTAGTCGGGGGGCCCAAGAGACCCAGTACTTC.

The chain employs TRBV5-1 and TRBJ1-1; D possibly corresponds to TRBD1 (6 bases). The CDR3 runs to 17 residues. Deletions cut 2 bases from V and 0 bases from J, with 17 bases between. CDR1 SGHRS and CDR2 YFSETQ come from the germline V gene. The CDR3 reads CASSLLKGGLMNTEAFF. The CDR3 DNA follows: TGCGCCAGCAGCTTATTAAAAGGGGGACTAATGAACACTGAAGCTTTCTTT.

The chain is built from TRBV7-2 and TRBJ2-2, with D possibly TRBD1 on 6 matching bases. The CDR3 covers 13 residues. Germline loops: CDR1 SGHTA, CDR2 FQGNSA. The V gene lost 4 bases and the J gene lost 11 bases, with 14 bases spanning the gap. DNA for the CDR3: TGTGCCAGCAGCTCTTTCAGGGGAAAAGAGCTGTTTTTT. Protein: CASSSFRGKELFF.

This chain links TRBV5-1 with TRBJ1-5; D is undetermined. Germline CDR1 is SGHRS and CDR2 is YFSETQ. The CDR3 is made up of 15 amino acids. Trimming pared 5 bases from V and 6 bases from J, leaving 18 bases between. In DNA form, the CDR3 reads TGCGCCAGCAGGCTCGATCAGTCTTCGGGTCAGCCCCAGCATTTT. It specifies CASRLDQSSGQPQHF.

The chain combines TRBV13 with TRBJ1-1; D might be TRBD1 (5 bases). Germline V gene lookup returns CDR1 PRHDT and CDR2 FYEKMQ (reference sequence). Trimming took off 2 bases at V and 2 bases at J, with 12 bases between the two ends. The CDR3 is 15 residues long. CDR3 DNA: TGTGCCAGCAGCTTAAATCAGGGACTAAACACTGAAGCTTTCTTT. Encoded protein: CASSLNQGLNTEAFF. Looking up the rest from reference TRBV13 and TRBJ1-1 gives the full variable domain: AAGVIQSPRHLIKEKRETATLKCYPIPRHDTVYWYQQGPGQDPQFLISFYEKMQSDKGSIPDRFSAQQFSDYHSELNMSSLELGDSALYFCASSLNQGLNTEAFFGQGTRLTVV.

The V call is TRBV28, the J call TRBJ1-5, with 7 bases fitting TRBD1. Trimming cost V 6 bases and J 6 bases; bases outside gene matches: 8. The CDR3 consists of 14 residues. In germline, CDR1 is MDHEN, CDR2 SYDVKM. This CDR3 reads CASRGGQPGQPQHF. CDR3 sequence (DNA): TGTGCCAGCAGGGGGGGACAGCCGGGTCAGCCCCAGCATTTT. Based on the CDR3 plus reference TRBV28 and TRBJ1-5, the full variable domain is DVKVTQSSRYLVKRTGEKVFLECVQDMDHENMFWYRQDPGLGLRLIYFSYDVKMKEKGDIPEGYSVSREKKERFSLILESASTNQTSMYLCASRGGQPGQPQHFGDGTRLSIL.

The CDR3 loop is CASSLAQYTDTQYF. In nucleotides, the CDR3 is TGTGCCAGCAGCTTGGCTCAGTATACAGATACGCAGTATTTT. The V call is TRBV11-2, the J call TRBJ2-3; D unresolved. Deletions cut 3 bases from V and 3 bases from J, with 10 bases between. Germline V lookup: CDR1 SGHAT, CDR2 FQNNGV. The CDR3 runs 14 residues. The full variable domain, with the rest looked up from reference TRBV11-2 and TRBJ2-3, is EAGVAQSPRYKIIEKRQSVAFWCNPISGHATLYWYQQILGQGPKLLIQFQNNGVVDDSQLPKDRFSAERLKGVDSTLKIQPAKLEDSAVYLCASSLAQYTDTQYFGPGTRLTVL.

The chain recombines TRBV29-1 with TRBJ2-1; D possibly corresponds to TRBD2 (5 bases). This CDR3 has 12 residues. V gave up 7 bases and J gave up 5 bases, with 12 bases separating them. Germline loops: CDR1 SQVTM, CDR2 ANQGSEA. The CDR3 reads CSAGRGNNEQFF. For the CDR3, the DNA is TGCAGCGCGGGGAGAGGGAACAATGAGCAGTTCTTC.

The chain carries TRBV28 and TRBJ1-5, with D possibly matching TRBD1 (5 bases). This CDR3 spans 16 amino acids. CDR1 and CDR2 from the germline V gene are MDHEN and SYDVKM. V was cut by 6 bases and J by 0 bases, with 15 bases left in between. Written as DNA, the CDR3 is TGTGCCAGCAGCTTAGGGGAGGCGGCTAGCAATCAGCCCCAGCATTTT. This codes for CASSLGEAASNQPQHF.

The genes are TRBV3-1 (or the pseudogene TRBV3-2) and TRBJ1-2; D might be TRBD1 (5 bases). V lost 1 base, J lost 10 bases, and 19 bases lay in between. The germline CDR1 and CDR2 sequences are LGHDT and YNNKEL (reference sequence). The CDR3 runs to 15 residues. Here the CDR3 reads CASSQVHLSGVAYTF. For the CDR3, the DNA is TGTGCCAGCAGCCAAGTCCACCTCTCGGGGGTCGCCTACACCTTC.

V usage is TRBV5-5 and J usage is TRBJ2-2; 7 positions match TRBD1. The CDR3 sequence is 14 residues long. Germline V CDR1 and CDR2: SGHKS, YYEKEE (reference sequence). V lost 0 bases, J lost 7 bases, and 3 bases stayed unmatched. The chain's CDR3 is CASSLGQGSGELFF. DNA of the CDR3: TGTGCCAGCAGCTTGGGACAGGGAAGCGGGGAGCTGTTTTTT.

This clone has only a few counts. The chain has TRBV29-1 and TRBJ2-7; 7 nucleotides align to TRBD2. Losses at the gene ends were 6 bases for V and 2 bases for J; bases not matched to a gene: 4. CDR3 length: 12 amino acids. Germline CDR1 and CDR2: SQVTM and ANQGSEA. The CDR3 loop reads CSVRRGAYEQYF. The CDR3 nucleotides read TGCAGCGTGAGACGGGGGGCCTACGAGCAGTACTTC.

The rearrangement joins TRBV2 to TRBJ2-7; 9 bases align to TRBD2. The CDR3 spans 15 residues. Germline CDR1 SNHLY, CDR2 FYNNEI. With 3 bases clipped from V and 4 bases from J, the junction kept 7 bases outside the gene matches. CDR3 protein: CASSEIAGALYEQYF. The CDR3 bases are TGTGCCAGCAGTGAGATAGCGGGAGCCTTATACGAGCAGTACTTC.

The CDR3 loop reads CSVEWPEYTQYF. The DNA of the CDR3 is TGCAGCGTTGAGTGGCCGGAGTATACGCAGTATTTT. The chain combines TRBV29-1 with TRBJ2-3, with no clear D. CDR1 is SQVTM and CDR2 is ANQGSEA in the germline V gene. The CDR3 spans 12 residues. V lost 3 bases to trimming and J lost 7 bases, with 11 bases between them.

The chain has TRBV7-9 and TRBJ1-1; D is undetermined. The germline V gene encodes CDR1 SEHNR and CDR2 FQNEAQ (reference sequence). The CDR3 extends over 13 amino acids. V dropped 1 base and J dropped 7 bases, with 10 bases sitting between them. The CDR3 coding sequence is TGTGCCAGCAGCTTAGACACTGCGCGTGAAGCTTTCTTT. Encoded protein: CASSLDTAREAFF.

V gene TRBV2 combines with J gene TRBJ2-7; maybe TRBD2 (6 bases). The ends were cut back, 2 bases at V and 0 bases at J, with 26 bases in the middle. There are 20 residues in the CDR3. The V gene's germline CDR1 is SNHLY and CDR2 FYNNEI. CDR3: CASSESGSGLSVGVSYEQYF. CDR3 sequence (DNA): TGTGCCAGCAGTGAAAGCGGGTCGGGGTTGTCAGTAGGGGTCTCCTACGAGCAGTACTTC.